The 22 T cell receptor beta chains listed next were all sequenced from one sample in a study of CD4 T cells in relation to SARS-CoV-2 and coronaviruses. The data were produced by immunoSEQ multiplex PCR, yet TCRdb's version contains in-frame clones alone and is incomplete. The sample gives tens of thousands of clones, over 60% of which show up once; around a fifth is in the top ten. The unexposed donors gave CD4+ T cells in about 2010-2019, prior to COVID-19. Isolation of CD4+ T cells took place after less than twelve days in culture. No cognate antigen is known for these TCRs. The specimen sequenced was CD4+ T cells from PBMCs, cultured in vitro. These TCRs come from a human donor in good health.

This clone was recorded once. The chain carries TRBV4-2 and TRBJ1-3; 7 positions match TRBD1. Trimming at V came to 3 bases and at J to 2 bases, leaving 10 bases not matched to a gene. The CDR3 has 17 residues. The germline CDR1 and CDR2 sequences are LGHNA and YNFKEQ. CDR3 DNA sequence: TGTGCCAGCAGCCAGAGCTCCGCCAGGGGGGCTGGAAACACCATATATTTT. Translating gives CASSQSSARGAGNTIYF.

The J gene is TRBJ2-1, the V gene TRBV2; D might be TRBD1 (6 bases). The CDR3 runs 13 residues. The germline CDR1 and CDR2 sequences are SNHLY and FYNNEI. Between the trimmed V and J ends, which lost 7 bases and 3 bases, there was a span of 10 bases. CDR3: CASNIGGYNEQFF. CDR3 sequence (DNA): TGTGCCAGCAACATAGGGGGCTACAATGAGCAGTTCTTC.

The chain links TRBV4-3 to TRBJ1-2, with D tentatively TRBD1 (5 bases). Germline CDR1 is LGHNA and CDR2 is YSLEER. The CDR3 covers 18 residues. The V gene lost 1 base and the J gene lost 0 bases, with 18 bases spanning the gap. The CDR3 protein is CASSQGEGGRAPNYGYTF. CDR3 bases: TGCGCCAGCAGCCAAGGGGAGGGTGGCAGGGCCCCTAACTATGGCTACACCTTC.

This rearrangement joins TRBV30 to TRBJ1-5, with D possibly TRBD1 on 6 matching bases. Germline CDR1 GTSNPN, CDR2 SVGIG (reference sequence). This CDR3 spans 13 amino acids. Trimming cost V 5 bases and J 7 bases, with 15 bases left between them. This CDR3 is CAWASEGDQPQHF. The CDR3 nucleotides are TGTGCCTGGGCCTCGGAGGGGGACCAGCCCCAGCATTTT.

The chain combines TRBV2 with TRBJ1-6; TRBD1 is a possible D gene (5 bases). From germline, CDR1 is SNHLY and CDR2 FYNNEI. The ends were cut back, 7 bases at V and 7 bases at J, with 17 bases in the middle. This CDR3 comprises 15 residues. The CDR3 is CASILDSFLNSPLHF. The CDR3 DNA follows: TGTGCCAGCATTTTAGACAGCTTTCTCAATTCACCCCTCCACTTT.

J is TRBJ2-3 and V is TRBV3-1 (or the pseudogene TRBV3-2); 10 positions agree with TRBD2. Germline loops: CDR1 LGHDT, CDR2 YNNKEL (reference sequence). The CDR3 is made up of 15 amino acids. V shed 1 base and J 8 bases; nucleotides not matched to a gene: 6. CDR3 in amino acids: CASSQGLAGQVTQYF. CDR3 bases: TGTGCCAGCAGCCAAGGACTAGCGGGTCAGGTTACGCAGTATTTT.

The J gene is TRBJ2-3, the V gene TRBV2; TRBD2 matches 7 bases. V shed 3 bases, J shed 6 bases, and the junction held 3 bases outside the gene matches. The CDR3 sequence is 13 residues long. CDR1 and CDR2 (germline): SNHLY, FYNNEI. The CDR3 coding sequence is TGTGCCAGCAGTGAGGGACTATTGGATACGCAGTATTTT. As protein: CASSEGLLDTQYF.

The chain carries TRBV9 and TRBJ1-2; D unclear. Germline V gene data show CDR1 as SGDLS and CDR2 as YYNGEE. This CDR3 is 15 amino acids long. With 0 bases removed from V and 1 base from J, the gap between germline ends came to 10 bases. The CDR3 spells CASSVDSQVNYGYTF. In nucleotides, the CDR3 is TGTGCCAGCAGCGTAGATTCCCAGGTTAACTATGGCTACACCTTC.

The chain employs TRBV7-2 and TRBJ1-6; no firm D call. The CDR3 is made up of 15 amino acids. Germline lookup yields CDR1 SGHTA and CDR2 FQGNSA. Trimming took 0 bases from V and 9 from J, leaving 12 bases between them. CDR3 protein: CASSLAPGVGSPLHF. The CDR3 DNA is TGTGCCAGCAGCTTAGCGCCCGGGGTAGGTTCACCCCTCCACTTT.

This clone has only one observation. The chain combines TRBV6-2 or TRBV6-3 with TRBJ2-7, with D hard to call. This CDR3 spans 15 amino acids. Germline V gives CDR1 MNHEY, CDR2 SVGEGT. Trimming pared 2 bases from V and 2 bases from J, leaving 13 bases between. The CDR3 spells CASSYLRAAAYEQYF. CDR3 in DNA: TGTGCCAGCAGTTACCTCCGGGCTGCCGCCTACGAGCAGTACTTC.

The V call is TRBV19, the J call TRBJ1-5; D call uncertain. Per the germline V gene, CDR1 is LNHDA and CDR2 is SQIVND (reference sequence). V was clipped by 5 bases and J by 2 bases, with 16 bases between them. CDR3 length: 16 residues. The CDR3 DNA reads TGTGCCAGTAGTCAAGACCCCTTCGGGGGCAATCAGCCCCAGCATTTT. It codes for CASSQDPFGGNQPQHF.

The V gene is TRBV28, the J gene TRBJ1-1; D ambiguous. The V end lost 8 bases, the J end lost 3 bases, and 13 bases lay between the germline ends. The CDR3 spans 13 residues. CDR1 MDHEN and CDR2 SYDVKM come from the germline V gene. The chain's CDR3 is CASCRTVHTEAFF. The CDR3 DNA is TGTGCCAGCTGCCGGACTGTCCACACTGAAGCTTTCTTT.

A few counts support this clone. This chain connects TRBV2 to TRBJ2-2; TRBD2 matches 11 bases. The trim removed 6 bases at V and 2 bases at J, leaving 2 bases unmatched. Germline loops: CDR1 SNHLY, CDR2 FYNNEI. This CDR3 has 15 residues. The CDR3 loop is CASRTSGKNTGELFF. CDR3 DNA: TGTGCCAGCAGGACTAGCGGGAAAAACACCGGGGAGCTGTTTTTT.

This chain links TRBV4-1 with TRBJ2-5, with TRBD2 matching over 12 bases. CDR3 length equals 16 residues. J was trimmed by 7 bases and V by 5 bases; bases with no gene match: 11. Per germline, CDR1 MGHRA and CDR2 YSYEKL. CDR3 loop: CASSDTSGGTRGTQYF. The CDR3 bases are TGCGCCAGCAGCGACACTAGCGGGGGGACCCGGGGGACCCAGTACTTC.

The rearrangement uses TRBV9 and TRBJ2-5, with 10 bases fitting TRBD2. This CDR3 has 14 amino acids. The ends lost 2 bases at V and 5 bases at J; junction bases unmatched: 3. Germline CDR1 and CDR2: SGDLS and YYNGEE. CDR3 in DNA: TGTGCCAGCAGCGTCGGACTAGCGGTTGAGACCCAGTACTTC. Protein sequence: CASSVGLAVETQYF.

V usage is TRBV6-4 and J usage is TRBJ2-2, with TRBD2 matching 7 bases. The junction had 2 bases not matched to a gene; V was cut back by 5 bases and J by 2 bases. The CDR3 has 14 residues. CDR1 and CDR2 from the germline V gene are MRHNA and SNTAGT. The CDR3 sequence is CASSREENTGELFF. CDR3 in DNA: TGTGCCAGCAGTCGGGAGGAAAACACCGGGGAGCTGTTTTTT.

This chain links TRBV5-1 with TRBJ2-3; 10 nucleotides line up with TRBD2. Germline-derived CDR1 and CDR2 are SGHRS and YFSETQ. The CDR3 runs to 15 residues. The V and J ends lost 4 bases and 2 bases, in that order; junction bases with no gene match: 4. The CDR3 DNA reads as TGCGCCAGCAGCCTAACTAGCGGGGTCACAGATACGCAGTATTTT. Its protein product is CASSLTSGVTDTQYF.

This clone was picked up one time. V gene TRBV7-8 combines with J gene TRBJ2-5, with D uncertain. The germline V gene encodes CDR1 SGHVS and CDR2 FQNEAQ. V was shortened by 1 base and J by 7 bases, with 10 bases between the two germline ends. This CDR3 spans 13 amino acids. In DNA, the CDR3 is TGTGCCAGCAGCTTAGGCCTGAGGCCGACCCAGTACTTC. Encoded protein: CASSLGLRPTQYF.

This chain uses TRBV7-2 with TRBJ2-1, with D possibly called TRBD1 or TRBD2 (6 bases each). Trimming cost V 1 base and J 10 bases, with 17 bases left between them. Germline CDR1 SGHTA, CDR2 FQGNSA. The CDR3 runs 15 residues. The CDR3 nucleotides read TGTGCCAGCAGCTTAGGGGAACTAGGGGGGCGGGAGCAGTTCTTC. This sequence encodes CASSLGELGGREQFF.

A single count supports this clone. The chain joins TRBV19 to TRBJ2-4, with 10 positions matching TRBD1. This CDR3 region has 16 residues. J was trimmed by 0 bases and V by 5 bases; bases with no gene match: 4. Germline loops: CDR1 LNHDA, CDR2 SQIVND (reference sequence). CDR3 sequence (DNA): TGTGCCAGTAGTTCGACAGGGGGCGTAGCCAAAAACATTCAGTACTTC. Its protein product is CASSSTGGVAKNIQYF.

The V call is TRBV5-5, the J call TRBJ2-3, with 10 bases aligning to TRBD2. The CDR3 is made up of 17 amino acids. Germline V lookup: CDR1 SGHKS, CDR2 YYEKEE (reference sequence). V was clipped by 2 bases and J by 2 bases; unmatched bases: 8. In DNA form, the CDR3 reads TGTGCCAGCAGCTTCCGACTAGCGGGCTATATCACAGATACGCAGTATTTT. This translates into CASSFRLAGYITDTQYF.

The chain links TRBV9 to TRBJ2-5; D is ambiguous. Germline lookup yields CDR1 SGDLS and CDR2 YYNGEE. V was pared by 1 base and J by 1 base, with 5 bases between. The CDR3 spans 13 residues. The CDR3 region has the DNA TGTGCCAGCAGCGTAAATATCCAAGAGACCCAGTACTTC. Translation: CASSVNIQETQYF.